This TCR beta chain was identified during a study of blood T cell repertoires in COVID-19 (TCRdb year 2020). Study-level background: Samples covering the acute and convalescent phases of COVID-19 were provided by collaborators in the United States, Italy and Spain. The repertoires were released in a freely available public database meant as a resource for research on the immune response to SARS-CoV-2. Where available, HLA class I and class II types were taken from metadata supplied by the sample provider and were not determined by assay-based typing. The dataset comprised deeply sampled blood TCRbeta repertoires from subjects exposed to, actively infected with, or recovered from COVID-19. A de-identified subject ID, COVID-19 status, age in years and sex were almost always included in the sample metadata. The material from the prospective study consisted of cDNA or gDNA derived from T cells, B-cell-depleted T cells, or PBMCs. The samples were drawn from the first 160 participants of the ongoing ImmuneRACE study and from 1,254 subjects provided by 6 global collaborators. What the study reported, not specific to this receptor: The amount of clinical and demographic metadata varied by source and participant and was provided uncurated.

One collaborating source in Seattle enrolled patients while the patients were actively infected and followed the patients over time throughout the course of disease. Each collaborating institution followed its own protocols to collect whole blood in K2EDTA tubes. For TCRbeta analysis, collaborators shipped samples as frozen whole blood, isolated PBMCs, or DNA extracted from either of those sample types. Only a few counts were recorded for this clone. Its antigen is unknown. Per-base quality was not reported, and no clone a single base away is much larger than it. TCRbeta CDR3 regions were amplified from genomic DNA by means of the immunoSEQ Assay, a bias-controlled multiplex PCR. In the authors' own workflow: The number of nucleated cells in each sample was estimated by amplification of reference gene primers within the assay. Sequence reads were collapsed and filtered to measure the absolute abundance of every unique TCRbeta CDR3 rearrangement. For each sample, productive Simpson clonality was calculated as the square root of Simpson's diversity index across productive rearrangements. TCRdb re-hosts the immuneACCESS table, in-frame sequences only. Its copies lack some clones; in the studies checked, an unresolved V gene accounts for under half of them, and the cause for the rest is not known. V and J calls and clone size come straight from that table; D and trimming were deduced from the DNA. This sample holds roughly 280,000 clones; 85% to 90% were observed only once. The leading ten clones occupy 11% of the sample.

The source is a woman aged 30 to 39 with COVID-19, enrolled during active disease. Sequenced input: peripheral blood.

The CDR3 protein sequence reads: CAWSPGLTYYEQYF. The DNA is TGTGCCTGGAGCCCCGGACTGACATACTACGAGCAGTACTTC. The rearrangement combines TRBV30 with TRBJ2-7, with TRBD2 perhaps the D gene, on 5 matching bases. The CDR3 numbers 14 residues from cysteine through phenylalanine. Of all the DNA, just the CDR3 is kept, 42 bases in frame from base 1. V drops 3 bases and J drops 3 bases, leaving 15 bases in between. CDR1 and CDR2, looked up from the germline V gene (reference sequence), are GTSNPN and SVGIG.